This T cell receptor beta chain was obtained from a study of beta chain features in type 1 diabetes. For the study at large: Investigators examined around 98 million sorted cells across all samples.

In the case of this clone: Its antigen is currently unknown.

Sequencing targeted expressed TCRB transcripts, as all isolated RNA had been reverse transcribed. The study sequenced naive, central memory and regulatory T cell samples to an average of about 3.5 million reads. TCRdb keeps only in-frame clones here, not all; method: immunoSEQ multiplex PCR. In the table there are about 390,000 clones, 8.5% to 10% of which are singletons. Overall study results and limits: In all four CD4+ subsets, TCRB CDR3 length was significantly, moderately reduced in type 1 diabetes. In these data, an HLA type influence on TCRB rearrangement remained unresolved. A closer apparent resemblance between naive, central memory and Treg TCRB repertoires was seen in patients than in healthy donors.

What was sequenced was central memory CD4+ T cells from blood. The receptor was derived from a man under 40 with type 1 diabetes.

The CDR3 coding sequence is TGTGCCAGCAGTGAATGGGATCAGCCCCAGCATTTT. It translates to CASSEWDQPQHF. V gene TRBV6-1 combines with J gene TRBJ1-5, with D unresolved. The CDR3 consists of 12 residues. Per the germline V gene, CDR1 is MNHNS and CDR2 is SASEGT. The V end lost 2 bases, the J end lost 5 bases, and 4 bases lay between the germline ends.